The 10 T cell receptor beta chains in this list originate from one sample, sequenced in a study of blood T cell repertoires in COVID-19. The assay was immunoSEQ multiplex PCR, and TCRdb's table has in-frame clones only and misses some. The table includes fewer than 85,000 clones, around two thirds detected once. Sequenced: peripheral blood. The receptor set was obtained from a human donor with acute or convalescent COVID-19. The donor label of this sample is uncertain.

The J gene is TRBJ2-5, the V gene TRBV9, with D perhaps matching TRBD2 (6 bases). V was cut by 4 bases and J by 7 bases, with 23 bases left in between. The length of the CDR3 is 16 residues. The V gene's germline CDR1 is SGDLS and CDR2 YYNGEE. As DNA, the CDR3 is TGTGCCAGCAGCCCCCAGTCCGGGAAGACAGCGGGGACCCAGTACTTC. Residues: CASSPQSGKTAGTQYF.

This clone showed up just a few times. The rearrangement links TRBV21-1 to TRBJ2-7; TRBD2 reflects the table's D call only, with no check against the DNA. TRBV21-1 is marked as a pseudogene. The CDR3 sequence is 11 residues long. The CDR3 protein is CASSKRAEQYV. The CDR3 coding sequence is TGTGCCAGCAGCAAACGAGCCGAGCAGTACGTC.

This sequence joins TRBV20-1 and TRBJ1-2; no clear D. Germline CDR1 reads DFQATT; CDR2 reads SNEGSKA (reference sequence). The V end lost 7 bases, the J end lost 2 bases, and 8 bases lay between the germline ends. CDR3 length equals 11 residues. CDR3 in DNA: TGCAGTGTGGGAGGGAACTATGGCTACACCTTC. Protein: CSVGGNYGYTF.

This CDR3 reads CATTTGSRYGYTF. As DNA, the CDR3 is TGTGCCACAACGACGGGGTCGAGGTATGGCTACACCTTC. The rearrangement links TRBV15 to TRBJ1-2; D not resolved. Per the germline V gene, CDR1 is LNHNV and CDR2 is YYDKDF (reference sequence). The CDR3 contains 13 residues. V lost 9 bases and J lost 5, with 16 bases in between.

The chain carries TRBV10-3 and TRBJ2-1; 7 positions agree with TRBD1. Germline assignment: CDR1 ENHRY and CDR2 SYGVKD. There are 16 residues in the CDR3. V lost 2 bases and J lost 0; bases outside the gene matches: 4. As DNA, the CDR3 is TGTGCCATCAGTGAGCAGGCAGGGGGCTCCTACAATGAGCAGTTCTTC. Translation gives CAISEQAGGSYNEQFF.

This clone was seen only a few times. The rearrangement joins TRBV28 to TRBJ1-1; D call uncertain. The CDR3 is 11 residues long. Trimming left V 11 bases short and J 3 bases short, with 10 bases between. CDR1 is MDHEN and CDR2 is SYDVKM in the germline V gene. CDR3 residues: CASYRDTEAFF. The DNA for the CDR3 is TGTGCCTCCTACCGGGACACTGAAGCTTTCTTT.

This chain uses TRBV7-6 with TRBJ1-1; 7 nucleotides line up with TRBD1. The CDR3 extends over 13 amino acids. The germline gives CDR1 SGHVS, CDR2 FNYEAQ. V lost 5 bases to trimming and J lost 4 bases; unmatched junction nucleotides: 4. CDR3 sequence reads: CASSSTGATEAFF. CDR3 in DNA: TGTGCCAGCAGCAGTACAGGGGCCACTGAAGCTTTCTTT. Based on the CDR3 plus reference TRBV7-6 and TRBJ1-1, the full variable domain is GAGVSQSPRYKVTKRGQDVALRCDPISGHVSLYWYRQALGQGPEFLTYFNYEAQQDKSGLPNDRFSAERPEGSISTLTIQRTEQRDSAMYRCASSSTGATEAFFGQGTRLTVV.

The rearrangement links TRBV5-4 to TRBJ2-3; 8 bases line up with TRBD1. The J segment lost 5 bases and the V segment lost 0 bases, leaving 5 bases of the junction unmatched. The CDR3 contains 15 residues. Germline V lookup: CDR1 SGHNT, CDR2 YYREEE (reference sequence). CDR3 coding DNA: TGTGCCAGCAGCTTGGAAGGGACAGGTCGAGATACGCAGTATTTT. It translates to CASSLEGTGRDTQYF.

The CDR3 region has the DNA TGTGCCAGCAGCCAACAAAGTGGGAGTAACACCGGGGAGCTGTTTTTT. It yields the protein CASSQQSGSNTGELFF. V usage is TRBV3-1 (or the pseudogene TRBV3-2) and J usage is TRBJ2-2; D may be TRBD2 (5 bases). The CDR3 length is 16 residues. Germline CDR1 reads LGHDT; CDR2 reads YNNKEL (reference sequence). Trimming shortened V by 2 bases and J by 2 bases, and 12 bases separated the two germline ends.

This chain connects TRBV6-1 to TRBJ1-6; the match to TRBD1 covers 8 bases. Germline V lookup: CDR1 MNHNS, CDR2 SASEGT. CDR3 size: 15 residues. V trimming: 3 bases; J trimming: 10 bases; junction bases outside the gene matches: 8. This CDR3 reads CASSDGGTGLSPLHF. The CDR3, as DNA: TGTGCCAGCAGTGACGGGGGGACAGGACTCTCACCCCTCCACTTT.